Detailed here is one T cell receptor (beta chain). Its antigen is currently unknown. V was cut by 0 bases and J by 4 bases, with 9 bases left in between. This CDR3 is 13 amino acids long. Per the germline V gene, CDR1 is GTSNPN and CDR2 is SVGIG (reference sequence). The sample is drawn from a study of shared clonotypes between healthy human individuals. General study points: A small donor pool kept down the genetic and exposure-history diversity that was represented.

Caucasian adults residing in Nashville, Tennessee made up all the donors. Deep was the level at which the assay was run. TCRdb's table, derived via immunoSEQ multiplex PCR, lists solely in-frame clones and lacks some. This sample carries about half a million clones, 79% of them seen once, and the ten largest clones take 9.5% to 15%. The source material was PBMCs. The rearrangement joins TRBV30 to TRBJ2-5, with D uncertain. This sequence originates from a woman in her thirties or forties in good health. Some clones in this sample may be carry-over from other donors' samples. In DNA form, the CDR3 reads TGTGCCTGGAGTGTCTTACTGGGAGAGACCCAGTACTTC. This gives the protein CAWSVLLGETQYF.